The present T cell receptor beta chain was sequenced within a study of identical twins. General study findings and limits: Out-of-frame alpha sequences shared between twins exhibited an excess of low generation probability.

Template switching added a universal primer site, and cDNA bore unique molecular identifiers. From the 5' RACE reads, TCRdb called clonotypes with MiXCR, one entry per CDR3 protein. Among approximately 890,000 distinct CDR3 sequences, 9% to 15% were seen once, and the ten largest hold around 1.6%. The CDR3 contains 14 residues. The germline V gene has CDR1 DFQATT and CDR2 SNEGSKA (reference sequence). The germline V and J ends were trimmed by 3 bases and 3 bases, with 14 bases remaining between them. Concerning this clonotype: What it recognizes is unknown.

The sample was also reused in another study, on yellow fever vaccine responses in identical twins.

The sample comprised PBMCs. The chain carries TRBV20-1 and TRBJ1-1; tentative D call: TRBD1 (6 bases). The clonotype was recovered from a woman between 18 and 29 years old in good health. CDR3 in amino acids: CSARTGFMDTEAFF. CDR3 coding DNA: TGCAGTGCTAGGACAGGCTTTATGGACACTGAAGCTTTCTTT.